A single sample is the source of the 5 T cell receptor beta chains below, sequenced in a study of T cell clones after liver transplantation. Generated by immunoSEQ multiplex PCR, the TCRdb table keeps only in-frame clones and is missing some. The table lists 50,000 or so clones, 55% to 75% of them singletons. The sequencing here drew on CD4+ T cells from blood, taken 52 to 60 months after liver transplant. The receptor set was obtained from a human patient who received a liver transplant. Some T cells may be graft donor cells.

This chain links TRBV10-1 with TRBJ1-2; no clear D gene. The CDR3 totals 13 residues. The germline gives CDR1 WNHNN, CDR2 SYGVQD (reference sequence). Trimming left V 4 bases short and J 0 bases short, with 6 bases between. The CDR3 region is CASSVGTNYGYTF. CDR3 nucleotide sequence: TGCGCCAGCAGTGTCGGGACTAACTATGGCTACACCTTC.

The chain carries TRBV7-3 and TRBJ2-3; D might be TRBD2 (6 bases). CDR3 length: 16 residues. V was shortened by 3 bases and J by 3 bases, with 16 bases between the two germline ends. The germline V gene encodes CDR1 SGHTA and CDR2 FQGTGA. CDR3 in DNA: TGTGCCAGCAGCTTGATCGCGGGGAGGCAAACAGATACGCAGTATTTT. Translating gives CASSLIAGRQTDTQYF.

The rearrangement joins TRBV21-1 to TRBJ2-3; the table's D call, TRBD1, has no DNA check behind it. TRBV21-1 is described as a pseudogene. The length of the CDR3 is 16 residues. CDR3 in amino acids: CASSKGQGAPTDTQYF. In DNA, the CDR3 is TGTGCCAGCAGCAAAGGTCAGGGGGCCCCCACAGATACGCAGTATTTT.

The chain uses TRBV6-5 and TRBJ2-4; TRBD2 matches at 13 bases. Trimming took 5 bases from V and 8 from J; bases not matched to a gene: 3. The CDR3 totals 14 residues. Germline CDR1 MNHEY, CDR2 SVGAGI. The CDR3 reads CASSRGLAGDIQYF. In DNA form, the CDR3 reads TGTGCCAGCAGTCGAGGACTAGCGGGGGACATTCAGTACTTC.

The CDR3 here is CAISEPSLPGDNEKLFF. The CDR3, as DNA: TGTGCCATCAGTGAGCCATCCCTGCCAGGGGATAATGAAAAACTGTTTTTT. V gene TRBV10-3 combines with J gene TRBJ1-4, with D maybe TRBD1 (6 bases). The germline V gene has CDR1 ENHRY and CDR2 SYGVKD. There are 17 residues in the CDR3. V was clipped by 2 bases and J by 4 bases, with 17 bases between them.